This T cell receptor beta chain was observed in a study of cytomegalovirus exposure and HLA in healthy donors. Findings and caveats of the study: Subsequent analysis of the 120 or so validation repertoires found a tendency for first-cohort TCR clusters to co-occur. It was confirmed in vitro that a few of the CMV-associated chains were specific for CMV antigens.

This CDR3 spans 14 amino acids. The V gene end was trimmed by 6 bases and the J gene end by 6 bases; junction bases not matched to a gene: 7. Looked up from germline, CDR1 is MDHEN and CDR2 is SYDVKM. It was the approximately 120-subject validation cohort, separate from the roughly 700-subject first cohort, to which the donors belonged. To note about this clone: Its antigen is unknown.

The data were produced by immunoSEQ multiplex PCR, yet TCRdb's version contains in-frame clones alone and is incomplete. The data hold about 74,000 clones, with 94% observed a single time. The sample taken for sequencing was PBMCs. The chain carries TRBV28 and TRBJ2-1; 8 bases agree with TRBD2. The receptor was isolated from a man aged 18 to 29 in good health and CMV-seropositive. Written as DNA, the CDR3 is TGTGCCAGCAGCCCGACTAGCGTTGGCAATGAGCAGTTCTTC. Translation: CASSPTSVGNEQFF.